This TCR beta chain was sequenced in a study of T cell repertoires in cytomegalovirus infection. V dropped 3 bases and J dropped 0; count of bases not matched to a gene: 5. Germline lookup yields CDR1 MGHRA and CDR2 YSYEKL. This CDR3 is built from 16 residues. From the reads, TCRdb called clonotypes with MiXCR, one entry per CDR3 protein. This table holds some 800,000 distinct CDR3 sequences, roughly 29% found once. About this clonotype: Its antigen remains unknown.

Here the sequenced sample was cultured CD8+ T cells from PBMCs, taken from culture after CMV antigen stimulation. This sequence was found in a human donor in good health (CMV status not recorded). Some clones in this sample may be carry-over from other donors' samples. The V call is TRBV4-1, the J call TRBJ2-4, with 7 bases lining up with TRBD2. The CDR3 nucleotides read TGCGCCAGCAGCCAGGGAGGGGCCATAGCCAAAAACATTCAGTACTTC. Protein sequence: CASSQGGAIAKNIQYF.